What follows are 8 T cell receptor beta chains derived from one specimen sequenced in a study of control samples from healthy donors and cancer patients. The assay was immunoSEQ multiplex PCR, and TCRdb's table has in-frame clones only and misses some. This table holds about 180,000 clones, around 92% found once. The material sequenced was blood. The receptors stem from a woman aged 40 to 50 in good health.

The chain employs TRBV5-1 and TRBJ1-1; 11 nucleotides agree with TRBD1. The CDR3 has 14 residues. The V segment lost 3 bases and the J segment 3 bases; nucleotides outside the gene matches: 1. Germline V gives CDR1 SGHRS, CDR2 YFSETQ. The CDR3 loop reads CASSWGQGDTEAFF. Written as DNA, the CDR3 is TGCGCCAGCAGCTGGGGACAGGGGGACACTGAAGCTTTCTTT.

J is TRBJ2-1 and V is TRBV11-2; D is tentatively TRBD1 or TRBD2 (5 bases each). CDR3 length: 13 amino acids. Per the germline V gene, CDR1 is SGHAT and CDR2 is FQNNGV. Trimming removed 3 bases from V and 10 bases from J, with 13 bases in between. The chain's CDR3 is CASSLGLEGEQFF. The CDR3 DNA reads TGTGCCAGCAGCTTGGGGCTAGAGGGCGAGCAGTTCTTC.

This sequence joins TRBV12-3 or TRBV12-4 and TRBJ1-1; 9 bases align to TRBD1. CDR3 length: 12 amino acids. The J segment lost 8 bases and the V segment lost 6 bases, leaving 4 bases of the junction unmatched. The CDR3: CASRYTGGEAFF. In DNA, the CDR3 is TGTGCCAGCAGATATACAGGGGGCGAAGCTTTCTTT.

The rearrangement links TRBV27 to TRBJ1-6, with D unresolved. Per the germline V gene, CDR1 is MNHEY and CDR2 is SMNVEV (reference sequence). V was shortened by 6 bases and J by 4 bases, with 10 bases between the two germline ends. This CDR3 is built from 14 residues. CDR3 bases: TGTGCCAGCAGCTTCGAGGTTTATAATTCACCCCTCCACTTT. This gives the protein CASSFEVYNSPLHF.

This chain links TRBV7-9 with TRBJ1-2; D might be TRBD1 (5 bases). Germline CDR1 SEHNR, CDR2 FQNEAQ (reference sequence). Trimming took 4 bases from V and 8 from J, leaving 11 bases between them. The CDR3 covers 12 residues. CDR3 amino acids: CASSSREYGYTF. The CDR3 region has the DNA TGTGCCAGCAGCTCCAGGGAATACGGCTACACCTTC.

This chain links TRBV27 with TRBJ1-2; D gene uncertain. V dropped 6 bases and J dropped 6 bases, with 11 bases sitting between them. The CDR3 sequence is 12 residues long. Per the germline V gene, CDR1 is MNHEY and CDR2 is SMNVEV (reference sequence). CDR3 protein: CASSSNIDGYTF. The CDR3 DNA sequence: TGTGCCAGCAGCTCTAACATCGATGGCTACACCTTC.

This clone was seen a single time. The chain combines TRBV27 with TRBJ2-5; TRBD2 matches 8 bases. Germline trimming cut 6 bases from V and 5 bases from J; bases unmatched to any gene: 14. Germline V gene data show CDR1 as MNHEY and CDR2 as SMNVEV (reference sequence). The CDR3 totals 16 residues. CDR3 sequence (DNA): TGTGCCAGCAGCCCTGTGGGCGGGGGGAGTTATGAGACCCAGTACTTC. Its protein is CASSPVGGGSYETQYF.

V usage is TRBV4-1 and J usage is TRBJ2-3; 9 bases match TRBD1. CDR3 length equals 15 residues. V was clipped by 3 bases and J by 5 bases; unmatched bases: 6. Germline assignment: CDR1 MGHRA and CDR2 YSYEKL. The DNA for the CDR3 is TGCGCCAGCAGCCAGCCCGCGACAGGGGGAGATACGCAGTATTTT. It translates to CASSQPATGGDTQYF.